The subject of this entry is one TCR beta chain. This sample is part of a study of Ad26.COV2.S vaccination and SARS-CoV-2 variants. Study summary: Dosing was one shot or two shots 56 days apart.

Sequencing used immunoSEQ multiplex PCR; TCRdb keeps in-frame clones, though not all of them. This sample has 250,000 to 300,000 clones, with approximately 89% found just once. Treatment in this sample: some 19 received Ad26.COV2.S at low or high dose, single or two shots; five or six received placebo; per-sample allocation not given. The study sampled participants on day 63 after the first vaccine or placebo injection. CDR1 is SNHLY, CDR2 FYNNEI, per germline. Unmatched junction bases numbered 4, after V lost 4 bases and J lost 7 bases. The CDR3 has 14 residues. The V and J genes are TRBV2 and TRBJ1-5; 10 positions match TRBD1. The sequenced sample was peripheral blood, obtained in a trial of Ad26.COV2.S vaccine versus placebo. The clonotype comes from a person aged 18 to 65 who received the Ad26.COV2.S COVID-19 vaccine or a placebo. The CDR3 here is CASSGQGAHQPQHF. The CDR3 DNA sequence: TGTGCCAGCAGTGGACAGGGGGCCCACCAGCCCCAGCATTTT.